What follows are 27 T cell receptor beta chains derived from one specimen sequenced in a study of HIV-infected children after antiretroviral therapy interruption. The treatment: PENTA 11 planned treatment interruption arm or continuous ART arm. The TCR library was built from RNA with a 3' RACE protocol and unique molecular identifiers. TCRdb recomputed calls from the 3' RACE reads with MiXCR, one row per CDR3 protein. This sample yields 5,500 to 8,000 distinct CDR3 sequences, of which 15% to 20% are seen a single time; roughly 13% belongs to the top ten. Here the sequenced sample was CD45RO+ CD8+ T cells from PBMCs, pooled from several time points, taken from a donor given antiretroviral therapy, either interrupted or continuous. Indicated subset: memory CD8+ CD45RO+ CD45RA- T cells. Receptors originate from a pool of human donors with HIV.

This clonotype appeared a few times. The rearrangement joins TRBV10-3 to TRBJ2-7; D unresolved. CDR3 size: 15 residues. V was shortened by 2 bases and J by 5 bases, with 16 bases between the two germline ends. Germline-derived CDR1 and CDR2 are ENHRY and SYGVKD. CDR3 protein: CAISEEMGMVDEQYF. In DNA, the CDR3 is TGTGCCATCAGTGAGGAGATGGGGATGGTGGACGAGCAGTACTTC.

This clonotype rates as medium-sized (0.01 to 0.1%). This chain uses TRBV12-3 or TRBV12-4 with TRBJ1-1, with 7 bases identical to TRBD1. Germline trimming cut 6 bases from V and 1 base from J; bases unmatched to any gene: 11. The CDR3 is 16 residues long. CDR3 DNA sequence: TGTGCCAGCAGCCCCCAGGGGGAGAGGCGGAACACTGAAGCTTTCTTT. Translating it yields CASSPQGERRNTEAFF.

As DNA, the CDR3 is TGTGCCAGCAGTTACGGTGCGGGCTCCTATAATTCACCCCTCCACTTT. Its protein product is CASSYGAGSYNSPLHF. The rearrangement uses TRBV6-5 and TRBJ1-6; no clear D gene. The CDR3 is made up of 16 amino acids. Germline V gives CDR1 MNHEY, CDR2 SVGAGI. Deletions cut 2 bases from V and 0 bases from J, with 8 bases between.

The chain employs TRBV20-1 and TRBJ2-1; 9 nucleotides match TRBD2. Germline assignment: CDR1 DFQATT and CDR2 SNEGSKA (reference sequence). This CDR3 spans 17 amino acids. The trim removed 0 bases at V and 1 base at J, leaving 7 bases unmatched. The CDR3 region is CSAREGAGGVSYNEQFF. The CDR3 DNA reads TGCAGTGCTAGAGAGGGGGCGGGGGGGGTGTCCTACAATGAGCAGTTCTTC.

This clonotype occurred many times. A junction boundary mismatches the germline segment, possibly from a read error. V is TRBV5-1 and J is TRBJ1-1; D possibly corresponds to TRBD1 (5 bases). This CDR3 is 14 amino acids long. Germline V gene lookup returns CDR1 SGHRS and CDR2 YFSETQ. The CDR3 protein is CVSNAPGRNTEAFF. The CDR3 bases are TGCGTCAGCAATGCTCCGGGACGGAACACTGAAGCTTTCTTT.

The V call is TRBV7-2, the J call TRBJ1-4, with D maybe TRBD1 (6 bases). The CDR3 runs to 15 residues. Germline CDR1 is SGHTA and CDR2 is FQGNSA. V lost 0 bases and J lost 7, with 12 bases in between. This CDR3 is CASSLAGTWGEKLFF. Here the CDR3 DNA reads TGTGCCAGCAGCTTAGCTGGGACATGGGGTGAAAAACTGTTTTTT. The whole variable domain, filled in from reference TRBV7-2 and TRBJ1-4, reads GAGVSQSPSNKVTEKGKDVELRCDPISGHTALYWYRQSLGQGLEFLIYFQGNSAPDKSGLPSDRFSAERTGGSVSTLTIQRTQQEDSAVYLCASSLAGTWGEKLFFGSGTQLSVL.

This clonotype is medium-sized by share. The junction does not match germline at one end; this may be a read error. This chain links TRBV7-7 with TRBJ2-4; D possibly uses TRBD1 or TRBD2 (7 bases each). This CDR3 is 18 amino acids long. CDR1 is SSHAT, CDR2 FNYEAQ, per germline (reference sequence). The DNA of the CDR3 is TGTGCTAGCACCATAAGGATCCGGGACAGAGAAAGGCCGGGGGGCCCTTGGTTC. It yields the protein CASTIRIRDRERPGGPWF.

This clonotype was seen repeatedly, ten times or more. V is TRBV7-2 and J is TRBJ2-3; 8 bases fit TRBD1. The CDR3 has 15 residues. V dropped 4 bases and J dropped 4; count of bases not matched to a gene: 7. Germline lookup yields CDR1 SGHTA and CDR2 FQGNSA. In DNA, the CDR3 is TGTGCCAGCAGCTCCCGGACAGGGTTGGCAGATACGCAGTATTTT. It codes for CASSSRTGLADTQYF. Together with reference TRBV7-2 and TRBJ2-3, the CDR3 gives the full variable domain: GAGVSQSPSNKVTEKGKDVELRCDPISGHTALYWYRQSLGQGLEFLIYFQGNSAPDKSGLPSDRFSAERTGGSVSTLTIQRTQQEDSAVYLCASSSRTGLADTQYFGPGTRLTVL.

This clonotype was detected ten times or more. The CDR3 sequence: CSAYLIAKNIQYF. CDR3 nucleotides: TGCAGTGCTTATCTTATAGCCAAAAACATTCAGTACTTC. The chain carries TRBV20-1 and TRBJ2-4; no clear D. This CDR3 is built from 13 residues. V was pared by 5 bases and J by 0 bases, with 8 bases between. The germline V gene encodes CDR1 DFQATT and CDR2 SNEGSKA (reference sequence).

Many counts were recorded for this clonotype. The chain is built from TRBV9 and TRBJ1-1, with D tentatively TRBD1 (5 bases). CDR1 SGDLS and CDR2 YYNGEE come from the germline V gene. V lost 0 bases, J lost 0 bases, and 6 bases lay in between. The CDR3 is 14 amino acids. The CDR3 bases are TGTGCCAGCAGCGTAGCGGGGGTGAACACTGAAGCTTTCTTT. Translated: CASSVAGVNTEAFF.

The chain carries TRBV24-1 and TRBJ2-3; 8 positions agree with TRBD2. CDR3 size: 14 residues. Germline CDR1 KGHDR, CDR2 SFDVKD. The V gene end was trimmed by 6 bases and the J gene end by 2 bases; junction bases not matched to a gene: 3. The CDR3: CATSSSGATDTQYF. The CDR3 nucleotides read TGTGCCACCAGTAGTAGCGGGGCCACAGATACGCAGTATTTT.

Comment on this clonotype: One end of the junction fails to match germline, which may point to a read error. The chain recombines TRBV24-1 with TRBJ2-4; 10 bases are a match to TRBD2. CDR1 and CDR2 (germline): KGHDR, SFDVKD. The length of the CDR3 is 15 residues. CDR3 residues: CATGDLTSGKNIQYF. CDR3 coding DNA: TGTGCCACCGGTGATTTGACTAGCGGGAAAAACATTCAGTACTTC.

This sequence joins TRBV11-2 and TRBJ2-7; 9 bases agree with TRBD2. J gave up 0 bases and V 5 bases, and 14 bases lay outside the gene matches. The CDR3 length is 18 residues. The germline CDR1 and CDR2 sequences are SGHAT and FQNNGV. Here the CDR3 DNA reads TGTGCCAGCAGCCGGGGGAGACGGCTAGCGGGAAACTCCTACGAGCAGTACTTC. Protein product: CASSRGRRLAGNSYEQYF.

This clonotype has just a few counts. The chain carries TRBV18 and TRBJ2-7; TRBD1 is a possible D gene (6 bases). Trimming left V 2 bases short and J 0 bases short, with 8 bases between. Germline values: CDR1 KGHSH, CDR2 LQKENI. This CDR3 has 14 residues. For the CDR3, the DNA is TGTGCCAGCTCACCAACAGGGAGCTCCTACGAGCAGTACTTC. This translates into CASSPTGSSYEQYF.

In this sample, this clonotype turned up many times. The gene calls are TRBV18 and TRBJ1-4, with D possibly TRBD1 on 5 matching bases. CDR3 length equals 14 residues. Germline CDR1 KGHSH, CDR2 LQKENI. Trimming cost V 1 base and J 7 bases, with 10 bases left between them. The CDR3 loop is CASSPLRAAEKLFF. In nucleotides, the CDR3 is TGTGCCAGCTCACCACTCAGGGCCGCTGAAAAACTGTTTTTT.

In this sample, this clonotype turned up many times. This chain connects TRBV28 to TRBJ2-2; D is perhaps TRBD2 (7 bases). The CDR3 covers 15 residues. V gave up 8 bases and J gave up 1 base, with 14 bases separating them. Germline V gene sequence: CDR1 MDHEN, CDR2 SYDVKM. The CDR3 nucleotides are TGTGCCAGCGGGAGGGGGGGCCTGAACACCGGGGAGCTGTTTTTT. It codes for CASGRGGLNTGELFF.

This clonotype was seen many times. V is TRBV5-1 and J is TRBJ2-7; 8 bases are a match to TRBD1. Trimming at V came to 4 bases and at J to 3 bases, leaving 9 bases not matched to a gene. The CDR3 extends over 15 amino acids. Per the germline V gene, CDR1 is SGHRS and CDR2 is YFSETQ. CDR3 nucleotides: TGCGCCAGCAGCGGTTACGGGACAGGAGACTACGAGCAGTACTTC. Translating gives CASSGYGTGDYEQYF. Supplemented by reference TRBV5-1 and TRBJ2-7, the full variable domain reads KAGVTQTPRYLIKTRGQQVTLSCSPISGHRSVSWYQQTPGQGLQFLFEYFSETQRNKGNFPGRFSGRQFSNSRSEMNVSTLELGDSALYLCASSGYGTGDYEQYFGPGTRLTVT.

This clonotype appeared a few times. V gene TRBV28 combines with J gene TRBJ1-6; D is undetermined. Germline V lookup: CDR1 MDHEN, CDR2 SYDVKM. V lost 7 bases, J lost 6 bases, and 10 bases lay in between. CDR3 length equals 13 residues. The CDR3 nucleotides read TGTGCCAGCAATTTGAGGAGTAATTCACCCCTCCACTTT. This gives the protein CASNLRSNSPLHF. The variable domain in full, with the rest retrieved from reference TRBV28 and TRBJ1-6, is DVKVTQSSRYLVKRTGEKVFLECVQDMDHENMFWYRQDPGLGLRLIYFSYDVKMKEKGDIPEGYSVSREKKERFSLILESASTNQTSMYLCASNLRSNSPLHFGNGTRLTVT.

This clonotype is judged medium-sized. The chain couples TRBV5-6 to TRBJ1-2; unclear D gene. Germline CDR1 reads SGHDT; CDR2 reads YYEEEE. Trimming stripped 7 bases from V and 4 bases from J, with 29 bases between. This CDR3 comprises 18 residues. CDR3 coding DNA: TGTGCCAGCTACCTCAACACGGACCGACATAGGTCGATCTATGGCTACACCTTC. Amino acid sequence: CASYLNTDRHRSIYGYTF. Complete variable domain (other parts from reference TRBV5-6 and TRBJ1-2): DAGVTQSPTHLIKTRGQQVTLRCSPKSGHDTVSWYQQALGQGPQFIFQYYEEEERQRGNFPDRFSGHQFPNYSSELNVNALLLGDSALYLCASYLNTDRHRSIYGYTFGSGTRLTVV.

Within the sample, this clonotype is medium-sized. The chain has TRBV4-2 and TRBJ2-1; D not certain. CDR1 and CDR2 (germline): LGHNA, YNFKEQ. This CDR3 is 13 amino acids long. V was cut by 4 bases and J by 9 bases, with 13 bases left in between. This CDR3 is CASSRDNYAEQFF. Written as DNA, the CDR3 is TGTGCCAGCAGCCGCGACAACTATGCTGAGCAGTTCTTC.

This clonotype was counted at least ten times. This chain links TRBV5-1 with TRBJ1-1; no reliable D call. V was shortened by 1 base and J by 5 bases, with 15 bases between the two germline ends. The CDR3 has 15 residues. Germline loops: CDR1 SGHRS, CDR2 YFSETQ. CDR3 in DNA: TGCGCCAGCAGCTTGATAACCGACGGCAAAACTGAAGCTTTCTTT. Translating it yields CASSLITDGKTEAFF.

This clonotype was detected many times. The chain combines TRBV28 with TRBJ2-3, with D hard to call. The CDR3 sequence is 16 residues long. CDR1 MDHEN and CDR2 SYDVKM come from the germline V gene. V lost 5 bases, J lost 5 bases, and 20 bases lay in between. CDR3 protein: CASSAHGLRFGDTQYF. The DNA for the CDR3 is TGTGCCAGCAGTGCTCATGGGTTGAGATTTGGAGATACGCAGTATTTT.

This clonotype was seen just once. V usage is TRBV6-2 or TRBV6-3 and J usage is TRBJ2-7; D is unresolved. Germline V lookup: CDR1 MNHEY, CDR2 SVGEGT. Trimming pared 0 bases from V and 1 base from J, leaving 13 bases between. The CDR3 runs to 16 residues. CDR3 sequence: CASSYSRVGPSYEQYF. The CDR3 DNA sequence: TGTGCCAGCAGTTACTCACGGGTAGGGCCTTCCTACGAGCAGTACTTC.

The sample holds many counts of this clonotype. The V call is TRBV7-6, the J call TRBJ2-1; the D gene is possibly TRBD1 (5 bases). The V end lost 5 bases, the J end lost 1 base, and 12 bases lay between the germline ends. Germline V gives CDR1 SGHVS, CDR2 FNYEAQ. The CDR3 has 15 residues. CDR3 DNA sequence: TGTGCCAGCAGCCCCCTAGGGGCATCCTACAATGAGCAGTTCTTC. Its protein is CASSPLGASYNEQFF. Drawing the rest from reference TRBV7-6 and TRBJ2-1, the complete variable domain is GAGVSQSPRYKVTKRGQDVALRCDPISGHVSLYWYRQALGQGPEFLTYFNYEAQQDKSGLPNDRFSAERPEGSISTLTIQRTEQRDSAMYRCASSPLGASYNEQFFGPGTRLTVL.

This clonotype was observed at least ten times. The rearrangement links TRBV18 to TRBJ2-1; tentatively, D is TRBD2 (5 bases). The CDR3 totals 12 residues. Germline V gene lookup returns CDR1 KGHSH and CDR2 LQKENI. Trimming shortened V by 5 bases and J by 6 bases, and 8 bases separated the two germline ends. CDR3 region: CASSTEANEQFF. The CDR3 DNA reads TGTGCCAGCTCAACGGAGGCCAATGAGCAGTTCTTC.

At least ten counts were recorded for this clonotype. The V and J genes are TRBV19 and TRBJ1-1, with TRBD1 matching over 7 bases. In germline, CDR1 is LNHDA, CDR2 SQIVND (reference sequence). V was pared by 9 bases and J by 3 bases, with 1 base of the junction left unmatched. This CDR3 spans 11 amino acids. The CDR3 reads CASRGYTEAFF. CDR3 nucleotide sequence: TGTGCCAGCAGGGGGTACACTGAAGCTTTCTTT.

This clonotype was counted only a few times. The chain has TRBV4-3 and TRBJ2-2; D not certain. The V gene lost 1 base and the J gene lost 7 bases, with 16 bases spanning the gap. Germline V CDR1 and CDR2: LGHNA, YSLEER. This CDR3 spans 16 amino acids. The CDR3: CASSQGIIGGDGELFF. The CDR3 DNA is TGCGCCAGCAGCCAAGGAATTATCGGTGGGGACGGGGAGCTGTTTTTT.